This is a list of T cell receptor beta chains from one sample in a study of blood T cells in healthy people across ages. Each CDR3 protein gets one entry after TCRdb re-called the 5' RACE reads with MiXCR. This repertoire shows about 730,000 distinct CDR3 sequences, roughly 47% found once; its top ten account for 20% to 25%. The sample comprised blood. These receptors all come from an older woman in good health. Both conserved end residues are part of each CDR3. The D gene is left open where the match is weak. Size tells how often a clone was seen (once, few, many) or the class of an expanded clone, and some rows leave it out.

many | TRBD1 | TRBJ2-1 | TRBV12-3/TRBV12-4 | CASSSGTGVNEQFF | TGTGCCAGCAGTTCGGGGACAGGGGTCAATGAGCAGTTCTTC
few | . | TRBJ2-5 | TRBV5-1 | CASSFDNAGATGETQYF | TGCGCCAGCAGCTTTGATAATGCAGGGGCTACGGGGGAGACCCAGTACTTC
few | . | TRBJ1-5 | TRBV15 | CATSRGTSNQPQHF | TGTGCCACCAGCAGGGGAACTAGCAATCAGCCCCAGCATTTT
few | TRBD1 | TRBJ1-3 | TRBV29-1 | CSVDPGQGAGNTIYF | TGCAGCGTTGACCCGGGACAGGGGGCTGGAAACACCATATATTTT
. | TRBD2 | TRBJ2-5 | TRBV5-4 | CASSDRAGETQYF | TGTGCCAGCAGCGACAGAGCGGGGGAGACCCAGTACTTC
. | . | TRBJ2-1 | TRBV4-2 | CASSQEGRGLYNEQFF | TGTGCCAGCAGCCAAGAAGGGCGAGGGCTCTACAATGAGCAGTTCTTC
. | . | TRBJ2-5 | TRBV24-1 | CATSDWGGETQYF | TGTGCCACCAGTGATTGGGGCGGGGAGACCCAGTACTTC
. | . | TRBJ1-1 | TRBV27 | CASSLRGSLDTEAFF | TGTGCCAGCAGTTTAAGGGGGTCTCTGGACACTGAAGCTTTCTTT
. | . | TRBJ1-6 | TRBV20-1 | CSARERGFNSPPHF | TGCAGTGCTAGAGAAAGGGGATTCAATTCACCCCCCCACTTT
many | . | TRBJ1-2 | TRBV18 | CASSPRTANGYTF | TGTGCCAGCTCACCTCGGACAGCGAATGGCTACACCTTC
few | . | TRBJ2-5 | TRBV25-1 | CATMTARGGETQYF | TGTGCCACTATGACCGCCAGGGGGGGGGAGACCCAGTACTTC
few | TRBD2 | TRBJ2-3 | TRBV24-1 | CATSDQSGLAGDPDTQYF | TGTGCCACCAGTGACCAAAGTGGACTAGCGGGAGATCCAGATACGCAGTATTTT
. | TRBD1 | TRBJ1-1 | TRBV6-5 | CASSLRTGTTYTEAFF | TGTGCCAGCAGTCTACGGACAGGTACTACTTACACTGAAGCTTTCTTT
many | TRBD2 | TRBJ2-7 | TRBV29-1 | CSAGGDGYEQYF | TGCAGCGCCGGGGGGGACGGCTACGAGCAGTACTTC
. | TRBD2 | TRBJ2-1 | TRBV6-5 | CASSRSGTSGRGQFF | TGTGCCAGCAGTCGGTCCGGGACTAGCGGGAGAGGGCAGTTCTTC
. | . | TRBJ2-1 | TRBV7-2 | CASSLVGGSKGQNEQFF | TGTGCCAGCAGCTTAGTAGGCGGCTCCAAGGGGCAAAATGAGCAGTTCTTC
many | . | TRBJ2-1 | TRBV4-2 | CASSQRGEQFF | TGTGCCAGCAGCCAACGAGGTGAGCAGTTCTTC
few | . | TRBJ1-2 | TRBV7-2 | CASSPPGLDYGYTF | TGTGCCAGCAGCCCACCAGGTCTAGACTATGGCTACACCTTC
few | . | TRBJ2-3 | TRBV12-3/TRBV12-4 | CASTPDPYHSTDTQYF | TGTGCCAGCACCCCCGATCCTTACCATAGCACAGATACGCAGTATTTT
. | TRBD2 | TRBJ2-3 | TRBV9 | CASSVVSGSPDTQYF | TGTGCCAGCAGCGTAGTAAGCGGGAGCCCAGATACGCAGTATTTT
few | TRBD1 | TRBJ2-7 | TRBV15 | CATSSGTEGAYEQYF | TGTGCCACCAGCTCCGGGACAGAGGGGGCCTACGAGCAGTACTTC
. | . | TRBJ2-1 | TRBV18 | CASSPSREGGNEQFF | TGTGCCAGCTCACCTTCCAGGGAGGGGGGAAATGAGCAGTTCTTC
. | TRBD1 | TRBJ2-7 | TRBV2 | CASSTDRGGHEQYF | TGTGCCAGCAGTACGGACAGGGGGGGCCACGAGCAGTACTTC
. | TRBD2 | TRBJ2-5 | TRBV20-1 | CSAPKREGRETQYF | TGCAGTGCCCCCAAGCGGGAGGGCCGGGAGACCCAGTACTTC
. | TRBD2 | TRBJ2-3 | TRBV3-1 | CASSQGRGGTQYF | TGTGCCAGCAGCCAAGGACGGGGGGGTACGCAGTATTTT
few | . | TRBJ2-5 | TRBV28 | CASSLGGPTQETQYF | TGTGCCAGCAGTTTAGGAGGCCCGACCCAAGAGACCCAGTACTTC
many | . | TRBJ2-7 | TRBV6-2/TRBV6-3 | CASSDGIRRNEQYF | TGTGCCAGCAGTGACGGGATCCGTAGAAACGAGCAGTACTTC
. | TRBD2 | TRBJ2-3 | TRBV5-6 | CASSLSGLAESTDTQYF | TGTGCCAGCAGCTTATCTGGTCTAGCGGAGAGCACAGATACGCAGTATTTT
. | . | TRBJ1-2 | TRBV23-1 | CASIPDFCGSRRDGYTF | TGCGCCAGCATTCCCGATTTCTGCGGGAGTCGAAGGGATGGCTACACCTTC
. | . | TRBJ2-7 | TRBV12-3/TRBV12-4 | CASSLQKGYNEQYF | TGTGCCAGCAGTTTACAAAAGGGATACAATGAGCAGTACTTC
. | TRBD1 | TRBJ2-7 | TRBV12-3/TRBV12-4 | CASSPDRVGSYEQYF | TGTGCCAGCAGTCCAGACAGGGTTGGCTCCTACGAGCAGTACTTC
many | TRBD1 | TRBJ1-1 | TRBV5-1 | CASSPTGVNTEAFF | TGTGCCAGCAGCCCAACAGGGGTGAACACTGAAGCTTTCTTT
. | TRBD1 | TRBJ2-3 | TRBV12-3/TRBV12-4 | CASNTGTGGVIGTQYF | TGTGCCAGCAATACCGGGACAGGGGGTGTGATAGGTACGCAGTATTTT
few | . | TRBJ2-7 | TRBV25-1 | CASSAGEQYF | TGTGCCAGCAGTGCGGGCGAGCAGTACTTC
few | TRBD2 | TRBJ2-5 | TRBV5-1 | CASSVTSGRETQYF | TGCGCCAGCAGCGTGACTAGCGGGAGAGAGACCCAGTACTTC
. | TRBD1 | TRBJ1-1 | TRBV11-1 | CASRRGQANTEAFF | TGTGCCAGCCGACGCGGACAGGCTAACACTGAAGCTTTCTTT
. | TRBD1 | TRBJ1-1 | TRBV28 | CASSHRGSENTEAFF | TGTGCCAGCAGTCACAGGGGTTCGGAGAACACTGAAGCTTTCTTT
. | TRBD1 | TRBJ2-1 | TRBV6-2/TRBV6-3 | CASSDRTWSRGWDEQFF | TGTGCCAGCAGTGACCGGACGTGGAGCAGGGGGTGGGATGAGCAGTTCTTC
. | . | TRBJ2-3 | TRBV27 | CASSFRGGEYF | TGTGCCAGCAGTTTTCGTGGGGGCGAGTATTTT
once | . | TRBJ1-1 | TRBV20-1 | CSARDLAGRMNTEAFF | TGCAGTGCTAGAGATTTGGCAGGAAGAATGAACACTGAAGCTTTCTTT
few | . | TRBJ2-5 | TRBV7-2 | CASSPGTTQTTQYF | TGTGCCAGCAGCCCCGGGACAACCCAAACGACGCAGTACTTC
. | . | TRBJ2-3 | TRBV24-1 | CATSDSAGFTDTQYF | TGTGCCACCAGTGATTCGGCGGGTTTCACAGATACGCAGTATTTT
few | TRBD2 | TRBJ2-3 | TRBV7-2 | CASSPSGRLADTQYF | TGTGCCAGCAGTCCTAGCGGGAGGCTGGCAGATACGCAGTATTTT
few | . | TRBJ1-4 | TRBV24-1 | CATSDPGTGEKLFF | TGTGCCACCAGTGACCCCGGGACGGGTGAAAAACTGTTTTTT
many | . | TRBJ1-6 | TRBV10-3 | CAISESGGNSPLHF | TGTGCCATCAGTGAGTCCGGCGGTAATTCACCCCTCCACTTT
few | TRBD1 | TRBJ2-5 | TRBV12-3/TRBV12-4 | CASRYGTVQETQYF | TGTGCCAGCAGGTACGGGACAGTACAAGAGACCCAGTACTTC
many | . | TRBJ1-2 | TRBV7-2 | CASSFLSDYGYTF | TGTGCCAGCAGCTTTTTGTCGGACTATGGCTACACCTTC
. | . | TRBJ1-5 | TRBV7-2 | CASSLTQGPQHF | TGTGCCAGCAGCCTTACCCAGGGGCCCCAGCATTTT
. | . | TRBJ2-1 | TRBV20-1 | CSAPDTANEQFF | TGCAGTGCCCCGGACACGGCCAATGAGCAGTTCTTT